This TCR beta chain originates from a study of radiation and T cells in renal cell carcinoma. The study's findings and limits: Top tumor clonotypes rose in blood 2 weeks post-radiation, then contracted. Without pretreatment biopsies, baseline tumor clonotype presence was undetermined.

Trimming removed 0 bases from V and 2 bases from J, with 11 bases in between. Germline V gene sequence: CDR1 MNHEY, CDR2 SMNVEV (reference sequence). This CDR3 has 15 residues. The protocol was immunoSEQ multiplex PCR, while the TCRdb copy is restricted to in-frame clones and leaves out a portion. The top ten clones hold about 33% of a sample with tens of thousands of clones, roughly 80% of them seen once. Note on this clone: Its antigen is unidentified.

Stated time point: blood 4 weeks post-SBRT, at nephrectomy. The sample's treatment: 15 Gy SBRT to primary tumor, nephrectomy 4 weeks later. Nephrectomy followed 15 Gy stereotactic body radiation by 4 weeks. After SBRT, blood was collected at 2 and 4 weeks, plus baseline. The chain couples TRBV27 to TRBJ2-7; no definite D call. Sequencing used blood, obtained from a patient whose treatment included radiotherapy and nephrectomy. This sequence was found in a man in his 60s with renal cell carcinoma. The CDR3 coding sequence is TGTGCCAGCAGTTTATCCTTTTTTGGGGCCTACGAGCAGTACTTC. Translated: CASSLSFFGAYEQYF.